The T cell receptor beta chain described here comes from a study of cytomegalovirus exposure and HLA in healthy donors. Study results and caveats: Later analysis reportedly placed an Asian-associated ancestry cluster below the roughly 680-donor mean in N-insertions.

This clone was seen a handful of times. Its specificity is not known. Germline trimming cut 1 base from V and 2 bases from J; bases unmatched to any gene: 5. In germline, CDR1 is MGHRA, CDR2 YSYEKL. The CDR3 covers 16 residues. Vbeta (60) and Jbeta (13) primers were used in the PCR. In the original workflow: Later reanalysis found 80 million or so unique TCR beta chains, about 10 million of them shared. The table came from immunoSEQ multiplex PCR; TCRdb's copy has only in-frame clones and leaves some out. The V and J calls and clone size are taken from that table; D and trimming were inferred from the DNA. The sample consists of about 160,000 clones, around 77% of them appearing once.

Material for sequencing was PBMCs. V usage is TRBV4-1 and J usage is TRBJ2-3; the match to TRBD2 covers 8 bases. This clonotype originated in a man aged 45-60 years in good health and CMV-seropositive. The CDR3 loop is CASSQGVAGTTDTQYF. The CDR3 DNA reads as TGCGCCAGCAGCCAAGGGGTAGCGGGGACCACAGATACGCAGTATTTT.